Following are 22 T cell receptor beta chains from one sample sequenced in a study of blood T cell repertoires in COVID-19. Sequencing was performed with immunoSEQ multiplex PCR; in TCRdb, only in-frame clones are kept and a portion is missing. The sample holds about 280,000 clones; about nine tenths are singletons and the top ten take approximately 0.85%. The sequencing input was peripheral blood. The origin of the receptors is a woman aged 40 to 50 who had recovered from COVID-19.

This rearrangement joins TRBV7-3 to TRBJ2-1; 15 bases match TRBD2. CDR1 SGHTA and CDR2 FQGTGA come from the germline V gene. V dropped 4 bases and J dropped 8; count of bases not matched to a gene: 3. CDR3 length equals 15 residues. The CDR3 spells CASSSGLAGGHEQFF. Written as DNA, the CDR3 is TGTGCCAGCAGCTCCGGACTAGCGGGAGGGCATGAGCAGTTCTTC.

This sequence joins TRBV6-5 and TRBJ2-7; 7 nucleotides align to TRBD2. V gave up 0 bases and J gave up 6 bases; unmatched junction bases: 8. CDR1 and CDR2 from the germline V gene are MNHEY and SVGAGI. The CDR3 covers 15 residues. The CDR3 coding sequence is TGTGCCAGCAGTTACTCGACGGGACTATCAAGCGAGCAGTACTTC. The encoded protein is CASSYSTGLSSEQYF.

The chain joins TRBV24-1 to TRBJ1-3; D uncertain. The CDR3 is made up of 15 amino acids. Looked up from germline, CDR1 is KGHDR and CDR2 is SFDVKD. V gave up 4 bases and J gave up 3 bases, with 12 bases separating them. The DNA for the CDR3 is TGTGCCACCAGTGACCCGACTAGAGGTGGAAACACCATATATTTT. This gives the protein CATSDPTRGGNTIYF.

The DNA of the CDR3 is TGTGCCTGGAGTACCCCGGGAGCGGTGATCTCTGGGGCCAACGTCCTGACTTTC. Translating it yields CAWSTPGAVISGANVLTF. V is TRBV30 and J is TRBJ2-6, with D possibly TRBD2 on 6 matching bases. This CDR3 contains 18 residues. Between the trimmed V and J ends, which lost 2 bases and 0 bases, there was a span of 17 bases. Germline V gene sequence: CDR1 GTSNPN, CDR2 SVGIG (reference sequence).

This clone was seen only once. V is TRBV7-8 and J is TRBJ2-7, with TRBD1 matching over 8 bases. V was clipped by 4 bases and J by 7 bases; unmatched bases: 9. The CDR3 covers 14 residues. Germline CDR1 is SGHVS and CDR2 is FQNEAQ. This CDR3 is CASSYGTGSREQYF. As DNA, the CDR3 is TGTGCCAGCAGCTACGGGACAGGATCAAGGGAGCAGTACTTC.

The V and J genes are TRBV9 and TRBJ2-1, with 7 bases matching TRBD1. The germline CDR1 and CDR2 sequences are SGDLS and YYNGEE. This CDR3 is 15 amino acids long. Trimming removed 3 bases from V and 0 bases from J; junction bases left unmatched: 3. The CDR3 nucleotides are TGTGCCAGCAGCGCAGGACAGGTCTCCTACAATGAGCAGTTCTTC. This gives the protein CASSAGQVSYNEQFF.

CDR3 loop: CASSVDGKRNQPQHF. DNA of the CDR3: TGTGCCAGCAGCGTAGATGGCAAACGCAATCAGCCCCAGCATTTT. V gene TRBV9 combines with J gene TRBJ1-5; D not resolved. CDR3 size: 15 residues. Germline assignment: CDR1 SGDLS and CDR2 YYNGEE. Trimming stripped 0 bases from V and 2 bases from J, with 9 bases between.

This clone was seen a single time. The V call is TRBV21-1, the J call TRBJ2-1; no DNA check was done on the table's D call, TRBD2. TRBV21-1 corresponds to a pseudogene. CDR3 size: 13 residues. The CDR3 loop is CASSRTTFPEQFF. The CDR3 bases are TGTGCCAGCAGCAGAACGACTTTTCCCGAGCAGTTCTTC.

This clone occurred a few times. This chain connects TRBV6-5 to TRBJ1-1, with D maybe TRBD1 (6 bases). Germline CDR1 and CDR2: MNHEY and SVGAGI. There are 14 residues in the CDR3. V was pared by 6 bases and J by 11 bases, with 22 bases between. The CDR3 is CASRATSGGARAFF. As DNA, the CDR3 is TGTGCCAGCAGAGCGACCTCTGGGGGGGCTAGGGCTTTCTTT.

The chain employs TRBV27 and TRBJ2-1; D possibly corresponds to TRBD1 (5 bases). The germline V gene encodes CDR1 MNHEY and CDR2 SMNVEV (reference sequence). The CDR3 runs 12 residues. Trimming took off 8 bases at V and 2 bases at J, with 7 bases between the two ends. CDR3 in amino acids: CASVGPYNEQFF. CDR3 DNA: TGTGCCAGCGTGGGGCCCTACAATGAGCAGTTCTTC.

V usage is TRBV7-8 and J usage is TRBJ1-1; 8 bases are shared with TRBD1. V lost 5 bases to trimming and J lost 4 bases; unmatched junction nucleotides: 15. Germline V CDR1 and CDR2: SGHVS, FQNEAQ. CDR3 length: 17 residues. The CDR3 DNA reads as TGTGCCAGCAGCACTCCCATTGGACAGGGAAGAGGCACTGAAGCTTTCTTT. It specifies CASSTPIGQGRGTEAFF.

The CDR3 coding sequence is TGTGCCAGCAGCCCACGACTAGCGAGGACAGATACGCAGTATTTT. Translated: CASSPRLARTDTQYF. The chain couples TRBV7-2 to TRBJ2-3, with 8 bases lining up with TRBD2. The germline CDR1 and CDR2 sequences are SGHTA and FQGNSA. The J segment lost 3 bases and the V segment lost 5 bases, leaving 7 bases of the junction unmatched. CDR3 length: 15 amino acids.

The chain has TRBV18 and TRBJ2-3; D remains ambiguous. CDR1 is KGHSH and CDR2 is LQKENI in the germline V gene. Trimming left V 6 bases short and J 1 base short, with 14 bases between. There are 15 residues in the CDR3. The CDR3 sequence is CASSPLVSGTDTQYF. For the CDR3, the DNA is TGTGCCAGCTCCCCGTTGGTCTCGGGCACAGATACGCAGTATTTT.

This chain connects TRBV2 to TRBJ1-5, with a weak D call TRBD1 (6 bases). The CDR3 loop spans 15 amino acids. Deletions cut 5 bases from V and 1 base from J, with 12 bases between. Germline CDR1 SNHLY, CDR2 FYNNEI. CDR3 amino acids: CASSQQGQSNQPQHF. CDR3 bases: TGTGCCAGCAGTCAGCAAGGACAGAGCAATCAGCCCCAGCATTTT.

The V and J genes are TRBV9 and TRBJ1-2, with TRBD1 identical over 10 bases. V gave up 4 bases and J gave up 7 bases; unmatched junction bases: 7. This CDR3 region has 14 residues. Per the germline V gene, CDR1 is SGDLS and CDR2 is YYNGEE. The CDR3 is CASSKTGGDSGYTF. The CDR3 DNA sequence: TGTGCCAGCAGCAAGACAGGGGGCGACAGTGGCTACACCTTC.

There are a few counts of this clone. The chain has TRBV19 and TRBJ2-1, with 10 positions matching TRBD2. V lost 5 bases and J lost 4; bases outside the gene matches: 8. CDR1 is LNHDA, CDR2 SQIVND, per germline (reference sequence). This CDR3 comprises 16 residues. CDR3 in DNA: TGTGCCAGTAGTGCCCCCGGGACTAGCGCATACAATGAGCAGTTCTTC. As protein: CASSAPGTSAYNEQFF.

V is TRBV7-9 and J is TRBJ2-7; 7 nucleotides agree with TRBD1. V dropped 5 bases and J dropped 3; count of bases not matched to a gene: 10. The CDR3 runs 15 residues. The germline gives CDR1 SEHNR, CDR2 FQNEAQ (reference sequence). The CDR3 loop reads CASSMPGQIDYEQYF. For the CDR3, the DNA is TGTGCCAGCAGCATGCCGGGACAGATTGACTACGAGCAGTACTTC.

This rearrangement joins TRBV6-1 to TRBJ1-6, with a possible D match to TRBD1 (5 bases). From germline, CDR1 is MNHNS and CDR2 SASEGT. V was pared by 2 bases and J by 3 bases, with 8 bases between. The CDR3 consists of 15 residues. The CDR3 bases are TGTGCCAGCAGTGAACGGACAATCTATAATTCACCCCTCCACTTT. This encodes CASSERTIYNSPLHF.

V and J are TRBV4-2 and TRBJ2-7; TRBD2 matches at 8 bases. The junction had 6 bases not matched to a gene; V was cut back by 0 bases and J by 2 bases. Germline CDR1 reads LGHNA; CDR2 reads YNFKEQ. This CDR3 contains 16 residues. The CDR3 reads CASSQDWAGGTYEQYF. CDR3 DNA: TGTGCCAGCAGCCAAGATTGGGCGGGAGGCACCTACGAGCAGTACTTC.

The genes are TRBV30 and TRBJ1-6; possible D gene TRBD1, 6 bases. This CDR3 is built from 13 residues. Looked up from germline, CDR1 is GTSNPN and CDR2 is SVGIG (reference sequence). V gave up 5 bases and J gave up 7 bases, with 12 bases separating them. The CDR3 coding sequence is TGTGCCTGGGGGGGGCAGCCAAATTCACCCCTCCACTTT. Translated: CAWGGQPNSPLHF.

V is TRBV5-6 and J is TRBJ1-4; 10 bases are a match to TRBD1. The V gene's germline CDR1 is SGHDT and CDR2 YYEEEE. CDR3 size: 19 residues. The V and J ends lost 4 bases and 7 bases, in that order; junction bases with no gene match: 19. The CDR3 loop is CASSTRPGQGSPFGEKLFF. CDR3 DNA sequence: TGTGCCAGCAGCACCAGACCGGGACAGGGGTCCCCCTTCGGTGAAAAACTGTTTTTT.

CDR3 sequence reads: CASSVDEREGADTQYF. The CDR3 region has the DNA TGTGCCAGCAGCGTAGATGAGCGGGAGGGCGCAGATACGCAGTATTTT. The rearrangement links TRBV9 to TRBJ2-3; TRBD2 matches at 10 bases. Trimming removed 0 bases from V and 4 bases from J; junction bases left unmatched: 5. CDR1 is SGDLS, CDR2 YYNGEE, per germline. This CDR3 region has 16 residues.